This T cell receptor (beta chain) was found in a study of siplizumab effects on memory and regulatory T cells. Germline CDR1 and CDR2: MNHNS and SASEGT. Trimming took 2 bases from V and 2 from J, leaving 16 bases between them. This CDR3 contains 17 residues. Study findings and constraints: On average, under 75% of mappable alloreactive CD4+ clones were Treg-derived under siplizumab, against 25% to 30% in controls.

Sequencing was performed with immunoSEQ multiplex PCR; in TCRdb, only in-frame clones are kept and a portion is missing. This table has 80,000 to 95,000 clones, 95% appearing once. Note on this clone: No antigen is known for it.

V usage is TRBV6-1 and J usage is TRBJ2-1; perhaps D is TRBD1 or TRBD2 (5 bases each). The specimen was CD8+ T cells sorted from blood. This receptor was taken from a human donor in good health. The CDR3 nucleotides read TGTGCCAGCAGTGAACCATCGACCCAGGGACCCTACAATGAGCAGTTCTTC. Translated, it gives CASSEPSTQGPYNEQFF.